This T cell receptor (beta chain) was observed in a study of a mutant IDH1 vaccine in newly diagnosed glioma. This table comes from immunoSEQ multiplex PCR, and its TCRdb copy is limited to in-frame clones, with some not included. The table records approximately 100,000 clones, around nine tenths of them present only once. Per the germline V gene, CDR1 is SEHNR and CDR2 is FQNEAQ (reference sequence). This CDR3 region has 16 residues. Sample time point: baseline, week 1 (first vaccination visit). This sample's treatment: pre-vaccination baseline after standard-of-care therapy. This TCR was sampled from a woman in her forties or fifties with glioma. Sample: PBMCs, taken from a glioma patient treated with radiotherapy, temozolomide or both. The rearrangement uses TRBV7-9 and TRBJ2-5; the match to TRBD2 covers 9 bases. The DNA end is more similar to TRBJ2-7, so the J call may be wrong. The DNA of the CDR3 is TGTGCCAGCAGCCTATATCGGGCTAGCGGGACCTACGAGCAGTACTTC. Amino acid sequence: CASSLYRASGTYEQYF.